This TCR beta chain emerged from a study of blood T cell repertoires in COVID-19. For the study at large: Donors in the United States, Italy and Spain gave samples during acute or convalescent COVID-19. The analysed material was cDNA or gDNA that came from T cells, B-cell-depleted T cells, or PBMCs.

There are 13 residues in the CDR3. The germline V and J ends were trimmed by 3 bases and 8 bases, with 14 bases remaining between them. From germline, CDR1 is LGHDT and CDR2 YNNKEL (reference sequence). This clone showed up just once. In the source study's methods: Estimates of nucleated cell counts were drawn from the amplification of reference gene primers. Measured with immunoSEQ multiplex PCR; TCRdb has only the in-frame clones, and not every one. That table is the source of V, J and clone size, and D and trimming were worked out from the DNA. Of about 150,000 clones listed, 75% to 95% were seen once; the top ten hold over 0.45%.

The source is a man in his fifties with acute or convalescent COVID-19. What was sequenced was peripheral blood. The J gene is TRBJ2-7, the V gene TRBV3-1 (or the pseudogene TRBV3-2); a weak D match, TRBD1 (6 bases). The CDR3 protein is CASSHHQGFQQYV. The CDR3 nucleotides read TGTGCCAGCAGCCACCACCAGGGGTTCCAGCAGTACGTC.